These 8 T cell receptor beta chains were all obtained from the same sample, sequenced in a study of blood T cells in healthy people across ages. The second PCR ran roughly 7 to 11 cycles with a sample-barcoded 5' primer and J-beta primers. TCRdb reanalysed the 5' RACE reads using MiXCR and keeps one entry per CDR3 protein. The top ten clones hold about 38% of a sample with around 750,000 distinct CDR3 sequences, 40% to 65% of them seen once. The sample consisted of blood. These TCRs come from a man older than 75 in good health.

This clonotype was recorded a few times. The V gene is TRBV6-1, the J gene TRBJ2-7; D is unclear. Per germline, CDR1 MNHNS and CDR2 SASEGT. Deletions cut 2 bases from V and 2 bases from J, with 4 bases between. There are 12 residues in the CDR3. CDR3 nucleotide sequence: TGTGCCAGCAGTGAATCCGCCTACGAGCAGTACTTC. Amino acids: CASSESAYEQYF.

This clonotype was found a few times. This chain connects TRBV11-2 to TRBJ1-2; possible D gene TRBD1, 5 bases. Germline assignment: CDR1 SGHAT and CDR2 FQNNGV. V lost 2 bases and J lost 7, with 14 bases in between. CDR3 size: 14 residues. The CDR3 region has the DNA TGTGCCAGCAGCTTACCGGGGCCGGCCCCTGGCTACACCTTC. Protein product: CASSLPGPAPGYTF.

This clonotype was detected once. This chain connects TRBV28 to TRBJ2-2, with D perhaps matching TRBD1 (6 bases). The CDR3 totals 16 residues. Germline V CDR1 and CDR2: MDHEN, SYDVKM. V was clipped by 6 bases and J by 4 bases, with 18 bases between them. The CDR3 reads CASSSGTQRGTGELFF. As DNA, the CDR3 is TGTGCCAGCAGCTCCGGGACACAGAGGGGCACCGGGGAGCTGTTTTTT.

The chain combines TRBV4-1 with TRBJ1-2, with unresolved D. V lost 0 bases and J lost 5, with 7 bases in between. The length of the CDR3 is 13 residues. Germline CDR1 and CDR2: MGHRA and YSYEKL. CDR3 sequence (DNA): TGCGCCAGCAGCCAAGAGGTCCCGTATGGCTACACCTTC. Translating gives CASSQEVPYGYTF.

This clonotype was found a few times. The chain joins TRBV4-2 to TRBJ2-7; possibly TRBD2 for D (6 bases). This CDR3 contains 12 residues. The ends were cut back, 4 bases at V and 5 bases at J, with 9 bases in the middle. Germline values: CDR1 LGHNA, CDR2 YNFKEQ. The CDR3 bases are TGTGCCAGCAGCCGATTAGCGGACGAGCAGTACTTC. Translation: CASSRLADEQYF.

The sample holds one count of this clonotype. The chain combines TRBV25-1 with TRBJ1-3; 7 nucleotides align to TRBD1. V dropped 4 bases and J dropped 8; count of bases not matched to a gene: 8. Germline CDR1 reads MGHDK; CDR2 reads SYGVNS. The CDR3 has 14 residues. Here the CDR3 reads CASSGNRGGYTIYF. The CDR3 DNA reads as TGTGCCAGCAGTGGGAACAGGGGAGGATACACCATATATTTT.

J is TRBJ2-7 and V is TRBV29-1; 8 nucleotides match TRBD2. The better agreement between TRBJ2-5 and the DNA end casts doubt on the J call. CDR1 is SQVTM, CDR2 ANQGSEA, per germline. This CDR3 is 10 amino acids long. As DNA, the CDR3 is TGCAGCTCGGGGGGGGAGACCCAGTACTTC. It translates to CSSGGETQYF.

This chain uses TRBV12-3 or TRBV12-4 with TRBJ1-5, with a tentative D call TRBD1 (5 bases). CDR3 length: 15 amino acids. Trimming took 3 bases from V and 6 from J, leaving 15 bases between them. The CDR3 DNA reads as TGTGCCAGCAGTTTGGCTGGGGGAGATTTTCAGCCCCAGCATTTT. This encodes CASSLAGGDFQPQHF.